Below, 21 T cell receptor beta chains from the same sample are listed, as sequenced in a study of graft-versus-host responses after intestinal transplantation. Graft specimens yielded both intraepithelial and lamina propria lymphocytes. Data came from immunoSEQ multiplex PCR; TCRdb stores just in-frame clones and leaves some out. Found here are approximately 9,300 clones, about 88% of them singletons; the top ten hold roughly 5.2%. The sample was ileum tissue, taken 700 to 850 days after intestinal transplantation. The receptor source for this set is a human patient who received an intestinal transplant, so some T cells may come from the graft donor.

V usage is TRBV6-1 and J usage is TRBJ1-6; no reliable D call. In germline, CDR1 is MNHNS, CDR2 SASEGT. CDR3 length equals 14 residues. Trimming left V 0 bases short and J 6 bases short, with 6 bases between. DNA of the CDR3: TGTGCCAGCAGTGAAGCTTGGGGTAATTCACCCCTCCACTTT. As protein: CASSEAWGNSPLHF.

The rearrangement links TRBV14 to TRBJ2-7, with 7 bases aligning to TRBD1. The CDR3 has 12 residues. The germline V gene encodes CDR1 SGHDN and CDR2 FVKESK. The junction had 1 base not matched to a gene; V was cut back by 5 bases and J by 3 bases. CDR3 protein: CASSSGGYEQYF. The CDR3 coding sequence is TGTGCCAGCAGCTCAGGGGGCTACGAGCAGTACTTC. The entire variable domain, with the rest obtained from reference TRBV14 and TRBJ2-7, is as follows: EAGVTQFPSHSVIEKGQTVTLRCDPISGHDNLYWYRRVMGKEIKFLLHFVKESKQDESGMPNNRFLAERTGGTYSTLKVQPAELEDSGVYFCASSSGGYEQYFGPGTRLTVT.

The chain carries TRBV18 and TRBJ1-1; 12 bases are a match to TRBD1. Germline CDR1 reads KGHSH; CDR2 reads LQKENI. This CDR3 region has 19 residues. The trim removed 4 bases at V and 0 bases at J, leaving 12 bases unmatched. The CDR3, as DNA: TGTGCCAGCTCACTTTATCCCCCGGGACAGGGGGCCGTGAACACTGAAGCTTTCTTT. Amino acids: CASSLYPPGQGAVNTEAFF.

The CDR3 bases are TGTGCCAGCAGCCAAGTTTTTGTAAGTTTCAGGGCAGGCGATAGCAATCAGCCCCAGCATTTT. This gives the protein CASSQVFVSFRAGDSNQPQHF. V is TRBV14 and J is TRBJ1-5; D perhaps matches TRBD1 (5 bases). Germline V gene lookup returns CDR1 SGHDN and CDR2 FVKESK. CDR3 length: 21 residues. V lost 1 base to trimming and J lost 0 bases, with 25 bases between them. Together with reference TRBV14 and TRBJ1-5, the CDR3 gives the full variable domain: EAGVTQFPSHSVIEKGQTVTLRCDPISGHDNLYWYRRVMGKEIKFLLHFVKESKQDESGMPNNRFLAERTGGTYSTLKVQPAELEDSGVYFCASSQVFVSFRAGDSNQPQHFGDGTRLSIL.

The CDR3 DNA reads as TGTGCCTGGAGCGTCGGACTAGCGGGAGAAGAGACCCAGTACTTC. Translation gives CAWSVGLAGEETQYF. The chain carries TRBV30 and TRBJ2-5; the match to TRBD2 covers 13 bases. The CDR3 has 15 residues. V was pared by 3 bases and J by 3 bases, with 4 bases of the junction left unmatched. Germline CDR1 GTSNPN, CDR2 SVGIG (reference sequence).

V and J are TRBV7-3 and TRBJ2-1; 16 nucleotides match TRBD2. The germline CDR1 and CDR2 sequences are SGHTA and FQGTGA. This CDR3 has 16 amino acids. J lost 8 bases, V lost 5 bases, and 6 bases had no gene match. Here the CDR3 reads CASSLPGTSGRDEQFF. As DNA, the CDR3 is TGTGCCAGCAGCCTCCCCGGGACTAGCGGGAGGGATGAGCAGTTCTTC.

The chain uses TRBV4-1 and TRBJ2-7; D call uncertain. Germline V gives CDR1 MGHRA, CDR2 YSYEKL. The length of the CDR3 is 15 residues. Trimming took 0 bases from V and 3 from J, leaving 12 bases between them. For the CDR3, the DNA is TGCGCCAGCAGCCAAGATGGGGATACTGGCTACGAGCAGTACTTC. This codes for CASSQDGDTGYEQYF.

J is TRBJ2-1 and V is TRBV6-1; D gene unclear. Trimming took off 4 bases at V and 4 bases at J, with 11 bases between the two ends. The CDR3 has 14 amino acids. Germline V gene sequence: CDR1 MNHNS, CDR2 SASEGT. The CDR3 spells CASSAVWDYNEQFF. Written as DNA, the CDR3 is TGTGCCAGCAGTGCTGTGTGGGATTACAATGAGCAGTTCTTC.

On this clone: Other DNA sequences in the sample encode the same CDR3. The rearrangement uses TRBV6-5 and TRBJ2-3, with D unclear. From germline, CDR1 is MNHEY and CDR2 SVGAGI. The CDR3 length is 14 residues. Trimming removed 2 bases at V and 0 bases at J, with 6 bases between. For the CDR3, the DNA is TGTGCCAGCAGTTACAAAGCTAGCACAGATACGCAGTATTTT. Its translation: CASSYKASTDTQYF.

V gene TRBV5-1 combines with J gene TRBJ1-1, with no clear D. Trimming cost V 5 bases and J 1 base, with 12 bases left between them. The CDR3 has 14 residues. Germline-derived CDR1 and CDR2 are SGHRS and YFSETQ. CDR3 residues: CASRARVGNTEAFF. In DNA, the CDR3 is TGCGCCAGCAGAGCTCGGGTGGGGAACACTGAAGCTTTCTTT.

The V and J genes are TRBV5-1 and TRBJ2-5, with TRBD2 matching 13 bases. The CDR3 totals 16 residues. CDR1 is SGHRS, CDR2 YFSETQ, per germline. The V and J ends lost 5 bases and 1 base, in that order; junction bases with no gene match: 5. CDR3 in DNA: TGCGCCAGCAGAGCGACTAGCGGGAGGCCCCAAGAGACCCAGTACTTC. Translating gives CASRATSGRPQETQYF.

This chain joins TRBV5-5 and TRBJ2-5, with TRBD1 identical over 11 bases. The CDR3 spans 15 residues. Looked up from germline, CDR1 is SGHKS and CDR2 is YYEKEE (reference sequence). Trimming removed 4 bases from V and 1 base from J; junction bases left unmatched: 3. CDR3 in DNA: TGTGCCAGCAGCCCCGGGACAGGGGGCCAAGAGACCCAGTACTTC. Its protein product is CASSPGTGGQETQYF.

V usage is TRBV7-7 and J usage is TRBJ2-1; TRBD1 matches at 9 bases. With 1 base clipped from V and 7 bases from J, the junction kept 5 bases outside the gene matches. Germline lookup yields CDR1 SSHAT and CDR2 FNYEAQ (reference sequence). The CDR3 has 15 amino acids. The CDR3 DNA is TGTGCCAGCAGCTTAGATGGGGACAGGGTTAATGAGCAGTTCTTC. This gives the protein CASSLDGDRVNEQFF.

V and J are TRBV7-9 and TRBJ1-1, with unresolved D. Germline lookup yields CDR1 SEHNR and CDR2 FQNEAQ (reference sequence). The CDR3 extends over 11 amino acids. V was cut by 1 base and J by 13 bases, with 10 bases left in between. The CDR3 nucleotides are TGTGCCAGCAGCTTAGGGGCCGGTGGTTTCTTT. It codes for CASSLGAGGFF.

The rearrangement links TRBV5-1 to TRBJ2-1, with TRBD1 identical over 8 bases. Trimming cost V 4 bases and J 8 bases; bases outside gene matches: 2. The germline CDR1 and CDR2 sequences are SGHRS and YFSETQ. The CDR3 sequence is 12 residues long. CDR3 loop: CASSPTGDEQFF. As DNA, the CDR3 is TGCGCCAGCAGCCCGACAGGGGATGAGCAGTTCTTC.

This chain links TRBV11-3 with TRBJ1-6; no reliable D call. CDR3 length: 19 amino acids. The germline CDR1 and CDR2 sequences are SGHNT and YENEEA. V dropped 11 bases and J dropped 6 bases, with 32 bases sitting between them. CDR3 nucleotide sequence: TGTGCCCGTCCAGTAGGATATCACTCCCAGGCTCATGGTAATTCACCCCTCCACTTT. Residues: CARPVGYHSQAHGNSPLHF.

This chain connects TRBV27 to TRBJ1-5; 7 bases match TRBD1. The CDR3 contains 13 residues. Germline V gene lookup returns CDR1 MNHEY and CDR2 SMNVEV (reference sequence). The V gene end was trimmed by 8 bases and the J gene end by 1 base; junction bases not matched to a gene: 2. CDR3 in DNA: TGTGCCAGCTACAGGGGCAGCAATCAGCCCCAGCATTTT. Protein product: CASYRGSNQPQHF.

This clone was observed a single time. The chain links TRBV9 to TRBJ2-3; D perhaps matches TRBD2 (6 bases). V shed 4 bases and J shed 4 bases, with 16 bases lying between them. CDR1 and CDR2 from the germline V gene are SGDLS and YYNGEE. The CDR3 is made up of 15 amino acids. The CDR3 is CASSRTPGEADTQYF. The CDR3 DNA follows: TGTGCCAGCAGCCGTACACCGGGGGAGGCAGATACGCAGTATTTT. Full variable domain (rest looked up from reference TRBV9 and TRBJ2-3): DSGVTQTPKHLITATGQRVTLRCSPRSGDLSVYWYQQSLDQGLQFLIQYYNGEERAKGNILERFSAQQFPDLHSELNLSSLELGDSALYFCASSRTPGEADTQYFGPGTRLTVL.

The chain uses TRBV5-4 and TRBJ2-3, with D uncertain. The CDR3 runs 15 residues. Germline V lookup: CDR1 SGHNT, CDR2 YYREEE (reference sequence). With 0 bases removed from V and 0 bases from J, the gap between germline ends came to 8 bases. For the CDR3, the DNA is TGTGCCAGCAGCTTGGATGGCACTAGCACAGATACGCAGTATTTT. This encodes CASSLDGTSTDTQYF.

The CDR3 protein is CASSAGTPRDTQYF. The CDR3 DNA sequence: TGTGCCAGCAGCGCCGGGACCCCCAGAGATACGCAGTATTTT. J is TRBJ2-3 and V is TRBV5-5; D could derive from TRBD1 or TRBD2 (5 bases each). The CDR3 spans 14 residues. Germline-derived CDR1 and CDR2 are SGHKS and YYEKEE (reference sequence). The V and J ends lost 4 bases and 5 bases respectively, with 14 bases between them.

This chain joins TRBV11-1 and TRBJ2-6; D unresolved. CDR3 length: 14 amino acids. V lost 3 bases to trimming and J lost 3 bases, with 6 bases between them. Germline V gene sequence: CDR1 SGHAT, CDR2 FQDESV (reference sequence). The CDR3 DNA is TGTGCCAGCAGCTTCGGAGATGGGGCCAACGTCCTGACTTTC. Encoded protein: CASSFGDGANVLTF.